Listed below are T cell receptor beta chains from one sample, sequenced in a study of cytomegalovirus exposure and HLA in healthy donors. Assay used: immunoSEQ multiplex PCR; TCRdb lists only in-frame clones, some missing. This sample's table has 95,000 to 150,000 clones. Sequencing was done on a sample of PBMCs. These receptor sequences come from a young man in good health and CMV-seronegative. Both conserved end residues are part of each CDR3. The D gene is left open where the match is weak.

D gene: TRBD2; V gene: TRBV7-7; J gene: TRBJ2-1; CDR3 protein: CASSLGLETNEQFF
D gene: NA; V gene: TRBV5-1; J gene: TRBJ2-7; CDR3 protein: CASSLVTDPEQYF
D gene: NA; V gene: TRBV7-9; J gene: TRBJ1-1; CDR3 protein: CASSLVGNTEAFF
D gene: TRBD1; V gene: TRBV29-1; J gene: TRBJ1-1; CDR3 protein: CSAQGVVDTEAFF
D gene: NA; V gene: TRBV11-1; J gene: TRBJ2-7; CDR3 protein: CASSPYRCRGSSYEQYF
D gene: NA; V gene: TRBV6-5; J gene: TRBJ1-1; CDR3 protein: CASSYGGRTEAFF
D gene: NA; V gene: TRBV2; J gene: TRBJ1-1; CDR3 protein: CASSLDRPNTEAFF
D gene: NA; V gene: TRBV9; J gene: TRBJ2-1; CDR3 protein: CASSVGRGGQKINEQFF
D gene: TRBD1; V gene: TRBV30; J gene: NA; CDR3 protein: CAWSTGQKDEQYF
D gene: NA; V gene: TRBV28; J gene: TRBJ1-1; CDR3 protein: CASSFPTGSTEAFF
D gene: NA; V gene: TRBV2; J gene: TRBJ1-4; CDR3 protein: CASNREGKTNEKLFF
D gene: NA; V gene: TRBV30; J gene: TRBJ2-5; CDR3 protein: CAWSQDRLDWTQETQYF
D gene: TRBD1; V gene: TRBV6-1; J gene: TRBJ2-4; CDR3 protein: CASRDRGTDIQYF
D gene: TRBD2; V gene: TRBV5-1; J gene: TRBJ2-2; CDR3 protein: CASSLGTTNTGELFF
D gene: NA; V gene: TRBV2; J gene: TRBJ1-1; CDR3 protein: CASSESPDSHEAFF
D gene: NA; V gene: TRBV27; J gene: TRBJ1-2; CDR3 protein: CASSLDSPDGAGRGYTF
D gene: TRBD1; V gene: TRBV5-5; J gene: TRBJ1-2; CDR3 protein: CASSPQGAGSHYGYTF
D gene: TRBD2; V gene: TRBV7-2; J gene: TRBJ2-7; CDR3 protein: CASSLTSGILYEQYF
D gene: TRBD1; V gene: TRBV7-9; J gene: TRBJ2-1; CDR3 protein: CASSPPGQGAEEQFF
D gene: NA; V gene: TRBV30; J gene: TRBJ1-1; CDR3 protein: CAWKTSDRLDTEAFF
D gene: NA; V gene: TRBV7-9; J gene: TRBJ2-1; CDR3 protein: CASSFQYNEQFF
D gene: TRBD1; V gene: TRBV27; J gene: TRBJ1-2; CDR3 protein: CASSPHRGRTYGYTF
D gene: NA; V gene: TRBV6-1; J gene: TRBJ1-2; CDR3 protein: CASSESRRSYGYTF
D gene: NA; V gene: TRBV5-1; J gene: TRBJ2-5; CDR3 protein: CASSPGLGGVRIRGAHF
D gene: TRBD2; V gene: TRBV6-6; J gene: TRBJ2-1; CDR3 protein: CASSYSNQRGRLVF
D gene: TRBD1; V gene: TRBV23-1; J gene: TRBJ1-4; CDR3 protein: CASSRQGGSTTNEKLFF
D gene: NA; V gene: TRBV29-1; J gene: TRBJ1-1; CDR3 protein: CSVFDPGGENTEAFF
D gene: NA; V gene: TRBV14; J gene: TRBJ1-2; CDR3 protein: CASSQNNPPYTPGYTF
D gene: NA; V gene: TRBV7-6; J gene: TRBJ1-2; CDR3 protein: CASSDWGENGYTF
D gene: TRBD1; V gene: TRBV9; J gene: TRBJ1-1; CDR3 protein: CASSPALGTGTEAFF
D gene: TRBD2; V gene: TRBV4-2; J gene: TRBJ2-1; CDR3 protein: CASSRELAGGGNEQFF
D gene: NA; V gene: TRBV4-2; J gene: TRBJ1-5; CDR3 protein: CASSQGGLDQPQHF
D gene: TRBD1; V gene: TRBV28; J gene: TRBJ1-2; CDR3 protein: CASSLEGALGYTF
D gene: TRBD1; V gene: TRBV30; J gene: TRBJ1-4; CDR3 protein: CACRNRDRAEKLFF
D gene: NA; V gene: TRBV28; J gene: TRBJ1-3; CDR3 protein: CASSLNRIFYRNTIYF
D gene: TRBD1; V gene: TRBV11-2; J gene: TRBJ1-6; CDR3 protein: CASSRDRARSPLHF
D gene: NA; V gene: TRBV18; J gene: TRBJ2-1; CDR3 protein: CASSPREEQFF
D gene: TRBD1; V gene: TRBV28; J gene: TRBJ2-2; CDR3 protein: CASSLRDRFYTGELFF
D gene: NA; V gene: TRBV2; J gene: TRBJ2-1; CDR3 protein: CASTDERDEQFF
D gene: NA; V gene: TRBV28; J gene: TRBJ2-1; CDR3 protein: CASSLQVFRKKGKNEQFF
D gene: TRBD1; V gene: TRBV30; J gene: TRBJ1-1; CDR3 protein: CAWSVRRGRDRGSLNTEAFF
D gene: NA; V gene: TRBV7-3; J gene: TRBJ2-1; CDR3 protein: CASSLGGDYNEQFF
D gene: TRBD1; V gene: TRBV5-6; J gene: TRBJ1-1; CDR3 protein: CASSWGQLNTEAFF
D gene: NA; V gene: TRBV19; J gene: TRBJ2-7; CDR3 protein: CASSSNRARTLVF
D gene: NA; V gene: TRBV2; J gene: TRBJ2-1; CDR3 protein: CASMASPTYNEQFF
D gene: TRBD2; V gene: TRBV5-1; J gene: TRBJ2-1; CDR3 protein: CASSLTSGRDNEQFF
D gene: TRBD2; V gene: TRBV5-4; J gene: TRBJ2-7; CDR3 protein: CASSLGAGGPYEQYF
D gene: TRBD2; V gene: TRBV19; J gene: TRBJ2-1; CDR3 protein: CASSMRGGIGTSGDEQFF
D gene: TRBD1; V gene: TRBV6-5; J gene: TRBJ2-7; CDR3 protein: CASSTDRGLNEQYF
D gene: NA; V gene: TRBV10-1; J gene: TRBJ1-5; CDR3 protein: CATPDSSNQPQHF
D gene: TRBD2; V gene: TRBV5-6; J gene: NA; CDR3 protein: CASSFKSSGRPRRYEQYF
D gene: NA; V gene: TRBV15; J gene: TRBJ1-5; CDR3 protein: CATTTGFSLANQPQHF
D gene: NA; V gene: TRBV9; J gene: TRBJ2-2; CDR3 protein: CASTPGWGRRGQEGELFF
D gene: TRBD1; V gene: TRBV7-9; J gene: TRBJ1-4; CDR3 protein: CASSLARDRGYEKLFF
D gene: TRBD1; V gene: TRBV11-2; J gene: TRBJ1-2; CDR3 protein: CASSRTPGTVPGGYTF